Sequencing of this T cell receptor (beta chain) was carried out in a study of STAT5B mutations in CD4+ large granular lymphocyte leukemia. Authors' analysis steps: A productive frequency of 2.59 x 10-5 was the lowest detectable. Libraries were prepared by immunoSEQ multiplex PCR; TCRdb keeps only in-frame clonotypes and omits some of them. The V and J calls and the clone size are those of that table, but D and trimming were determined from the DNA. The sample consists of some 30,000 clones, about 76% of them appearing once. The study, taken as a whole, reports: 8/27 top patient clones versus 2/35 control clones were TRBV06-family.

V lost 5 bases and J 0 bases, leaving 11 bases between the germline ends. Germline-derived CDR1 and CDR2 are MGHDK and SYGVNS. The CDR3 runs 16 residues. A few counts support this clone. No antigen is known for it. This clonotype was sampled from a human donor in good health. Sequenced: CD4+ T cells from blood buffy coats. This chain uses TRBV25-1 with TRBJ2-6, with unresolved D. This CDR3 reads CASSTGFASGANVLTF. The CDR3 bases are TGTGCCAGCAGTACCGGGTTTGCCTCTGGGGCCAACGTCCTGACTTTC. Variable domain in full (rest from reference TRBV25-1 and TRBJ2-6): EADIYQTPRYLVIGTGKKITLECSQTMGHDKMYWYQQDPGMELHLIHYSYGVNSTEKGDLSSESTVSRIRTEHFPLTLESARPSHTSQYLCASSTGFASGANVLTFGAGSRLTVL.